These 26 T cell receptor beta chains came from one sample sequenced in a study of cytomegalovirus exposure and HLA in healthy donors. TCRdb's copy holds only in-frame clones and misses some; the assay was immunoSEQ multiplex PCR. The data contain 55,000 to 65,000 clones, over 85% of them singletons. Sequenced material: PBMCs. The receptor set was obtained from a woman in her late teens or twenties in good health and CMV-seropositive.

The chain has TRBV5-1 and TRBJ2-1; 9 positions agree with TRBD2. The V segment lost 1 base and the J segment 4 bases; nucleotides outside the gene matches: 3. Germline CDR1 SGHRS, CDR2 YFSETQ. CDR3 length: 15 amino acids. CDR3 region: CASSLRLADYNEQFF. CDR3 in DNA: TGCGCCAGCAGCTTGAGACTAGCGGATTACAATGAGCAGTTCTTC.

CDR3 in amino acids: CASSIGGARAKNIQYF. As DNA, the CDR3 is TGTGCCAGTAGTATCGGAGGGGCGAGGGCCAAAAACATTCAGTACTTC. The chain carries TRBV19 and TRBJ2-4; tentatively, D is TRBD2 (6 bases). Germline V gene sequence: CDR1 LNHDA, CDR2 SQIVND (reference sequence). V was trimmed by 3 bases and J by 1 base, leaving 13 bases between them. The CDR3 extends over 16 amino acids.

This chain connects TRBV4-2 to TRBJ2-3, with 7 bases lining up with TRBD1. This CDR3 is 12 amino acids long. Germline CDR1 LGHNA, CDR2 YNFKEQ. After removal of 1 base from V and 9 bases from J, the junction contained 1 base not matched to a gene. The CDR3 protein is CASSQVGGTQYF. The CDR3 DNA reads TGTGCCAGCAGCCAAGTAGGGGGCACGCAGTATTTT.

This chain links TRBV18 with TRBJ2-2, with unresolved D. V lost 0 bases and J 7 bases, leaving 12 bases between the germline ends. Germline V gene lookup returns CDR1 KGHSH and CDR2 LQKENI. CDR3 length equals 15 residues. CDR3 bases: TGTGCCAGCTCACCACCTAGTCTTACTGACGGGGAGCTGTTTTTT. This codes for CASSPPSLTDGELFF.

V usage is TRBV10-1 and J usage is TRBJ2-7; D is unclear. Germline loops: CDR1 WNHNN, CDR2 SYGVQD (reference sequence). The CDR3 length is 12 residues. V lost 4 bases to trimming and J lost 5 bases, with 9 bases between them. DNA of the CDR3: TGCGCCAGCAGTGGAGGAGAGCACGAGCAGTACTTC. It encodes CASSGGEHEQYF.

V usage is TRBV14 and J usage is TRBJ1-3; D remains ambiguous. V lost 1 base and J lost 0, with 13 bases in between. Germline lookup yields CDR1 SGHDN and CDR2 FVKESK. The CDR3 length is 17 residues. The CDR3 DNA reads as TGTGCCAGCAGCCAAGTTATGCCCAGTTACTCTGGAAACACCATATATTTT. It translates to CASSQVMPSYSGNTIYF.

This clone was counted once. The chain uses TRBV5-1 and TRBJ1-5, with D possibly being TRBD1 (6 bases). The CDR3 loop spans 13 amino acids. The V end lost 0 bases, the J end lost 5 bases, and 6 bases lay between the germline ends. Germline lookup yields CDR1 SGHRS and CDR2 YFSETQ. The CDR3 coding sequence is TGCGCCAGCAGCTTGGCAGGGGATCAGCCCCAGCATTTT. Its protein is CASSLAGDQPQHF.

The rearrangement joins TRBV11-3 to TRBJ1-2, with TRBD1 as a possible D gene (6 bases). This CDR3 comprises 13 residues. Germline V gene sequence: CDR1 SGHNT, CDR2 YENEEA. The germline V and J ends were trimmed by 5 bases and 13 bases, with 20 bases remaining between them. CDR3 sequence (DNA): TGTGCCAGCAGCCTAAAGAGGACAGTACATGGCACCTTC. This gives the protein CASSLKRTVHGTF.

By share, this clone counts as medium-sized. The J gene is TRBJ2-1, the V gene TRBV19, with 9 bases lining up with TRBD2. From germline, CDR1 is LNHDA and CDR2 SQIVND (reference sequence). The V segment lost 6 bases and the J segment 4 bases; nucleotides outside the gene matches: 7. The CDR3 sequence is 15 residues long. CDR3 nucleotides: TGTGCCAGTAGCCAGACTAGCGGATCTTACAATGAGCAGTTCTTC. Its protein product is CASSQTSGSYNEQFF.

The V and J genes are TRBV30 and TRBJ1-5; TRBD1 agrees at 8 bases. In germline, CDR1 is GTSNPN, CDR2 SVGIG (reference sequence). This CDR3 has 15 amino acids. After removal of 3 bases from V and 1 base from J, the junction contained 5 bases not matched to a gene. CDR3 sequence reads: CAWSDRTGSNQPQHF. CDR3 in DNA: TGTGCCTGGAGCGACCGGACAGGGAGCAATCAGCCCCAGCATTTT.

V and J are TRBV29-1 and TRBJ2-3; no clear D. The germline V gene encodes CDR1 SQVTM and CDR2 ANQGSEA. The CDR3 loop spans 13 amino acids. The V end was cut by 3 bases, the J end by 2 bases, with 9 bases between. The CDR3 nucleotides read TGCAGCGTTGACTCCTTACTCACAGATACGCAGTATTTT. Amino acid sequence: CSVDSLLTDTQYF.

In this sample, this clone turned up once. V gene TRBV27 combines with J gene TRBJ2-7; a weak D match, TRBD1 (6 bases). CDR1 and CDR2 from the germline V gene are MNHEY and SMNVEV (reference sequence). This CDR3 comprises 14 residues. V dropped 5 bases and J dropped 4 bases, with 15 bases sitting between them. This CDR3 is CASSPDRARYEQYF. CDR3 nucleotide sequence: TGTGCCAGCAGTCCGGACAGAGCCCGATACGAGCAGTACTTC.

The DNA of the CDR3 is TGTGCCAGCAGCCGGGACTACACAGATACGCAGTATTTT. Amino acids: CASSRDYTDTQYF. The chain carries TRBV7-3 and TRBJ2-3, with 7 bases fitting TRBD2. In germline, CDR1 is SGHTA, CDR2 FQGTGA. V gave up 5 bases and J gave up 2 bases; unmatched junction bases: 1. This CDR3 has 13 residues.

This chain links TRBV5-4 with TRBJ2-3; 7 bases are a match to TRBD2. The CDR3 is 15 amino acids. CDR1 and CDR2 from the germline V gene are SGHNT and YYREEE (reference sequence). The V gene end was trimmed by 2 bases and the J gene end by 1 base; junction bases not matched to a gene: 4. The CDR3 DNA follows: TGTGCCAGCAGCTTTAGGCTAGCGGGCACAGATACGCAGTATTTT. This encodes CASSFRLAGTDTQYF.

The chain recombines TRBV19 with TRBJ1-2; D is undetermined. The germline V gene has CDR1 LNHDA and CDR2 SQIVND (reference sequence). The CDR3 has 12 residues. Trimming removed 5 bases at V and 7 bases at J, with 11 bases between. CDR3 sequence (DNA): TGTGCCAGTAGTCCGAGCTTGATTGGCTACACCTTC. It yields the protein CASSPSLIGYTF. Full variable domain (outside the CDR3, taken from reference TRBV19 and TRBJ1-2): DGGITQSPKYLFRKEGQNVTLSCEQNLNHDAMYWYRQDPGQGLRLIYYSQIVNDFQKGDIAEGYSVSREKKESFPLTVTSAQKNPTAFYLCASSPSLIGYTFGSGTRLTVV.

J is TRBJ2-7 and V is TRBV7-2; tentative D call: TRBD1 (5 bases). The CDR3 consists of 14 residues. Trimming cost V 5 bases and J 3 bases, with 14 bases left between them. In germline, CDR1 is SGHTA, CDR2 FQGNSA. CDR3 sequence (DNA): TGTGCCAGCAGCCTTGGGGCTGAAATCTACGAGCAGTACTTC. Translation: CASSLGAEIYEQYF.

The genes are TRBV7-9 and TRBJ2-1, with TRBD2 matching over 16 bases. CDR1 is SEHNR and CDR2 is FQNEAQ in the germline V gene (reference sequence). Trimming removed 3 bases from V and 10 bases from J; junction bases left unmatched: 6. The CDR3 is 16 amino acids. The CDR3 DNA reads TGTGCCAGCAGCTTGGGGACTAGCGGGGGGGCCGACGAGCAGTTCTTC. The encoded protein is CASSLGTSGGADEQFF.

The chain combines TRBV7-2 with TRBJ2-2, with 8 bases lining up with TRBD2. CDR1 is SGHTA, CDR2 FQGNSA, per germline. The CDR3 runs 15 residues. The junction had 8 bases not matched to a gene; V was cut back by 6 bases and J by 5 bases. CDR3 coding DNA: TGTGCCAGCAGGCCCGGGGGGGGCCGAACCGGGGAGCTGTTTTTT. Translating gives CASRPGGGRTGELFF.

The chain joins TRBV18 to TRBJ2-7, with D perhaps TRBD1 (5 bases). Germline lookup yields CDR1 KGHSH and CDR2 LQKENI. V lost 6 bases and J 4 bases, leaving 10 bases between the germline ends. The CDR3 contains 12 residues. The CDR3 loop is CASSARAYEQYF. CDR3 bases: TGTGCCAGCTCCGCCAGGGCTTACGAGCAGTACTTC.

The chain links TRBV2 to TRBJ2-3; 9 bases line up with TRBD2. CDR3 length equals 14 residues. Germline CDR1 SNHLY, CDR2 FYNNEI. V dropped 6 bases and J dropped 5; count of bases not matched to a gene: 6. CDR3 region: CASRLAGAQDTQYF. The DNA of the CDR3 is TGTGCCAGCAGATTAGCGGGGGCTCAAGATACGCAGTATTTT.

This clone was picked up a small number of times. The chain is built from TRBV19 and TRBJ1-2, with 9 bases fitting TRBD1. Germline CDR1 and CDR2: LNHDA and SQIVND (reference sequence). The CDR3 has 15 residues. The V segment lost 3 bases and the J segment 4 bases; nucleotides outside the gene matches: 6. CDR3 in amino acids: CASSIGTGIIYGYTF. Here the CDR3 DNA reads TGTGCCAGTAGTATCGGGACAGGGATAATCTATGGCTACACCTTC.

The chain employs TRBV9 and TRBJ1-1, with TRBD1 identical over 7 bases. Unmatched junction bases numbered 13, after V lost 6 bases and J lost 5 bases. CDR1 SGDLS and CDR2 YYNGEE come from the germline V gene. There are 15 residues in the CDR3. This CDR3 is CASNKTGPGKTEAFF. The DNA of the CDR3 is TGTGCCAGCAACAAGACAGGGCCGGGAAAGACTGAAGCTTTCTTT.

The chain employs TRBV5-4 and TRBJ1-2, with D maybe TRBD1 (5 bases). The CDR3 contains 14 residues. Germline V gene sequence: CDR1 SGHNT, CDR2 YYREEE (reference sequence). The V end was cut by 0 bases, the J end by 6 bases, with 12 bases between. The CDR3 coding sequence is TGTGCCAGCAGCTTGGTATACAGGAAAGATGGCTACACCTTC. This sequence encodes CASSLVYRKDGYTF.

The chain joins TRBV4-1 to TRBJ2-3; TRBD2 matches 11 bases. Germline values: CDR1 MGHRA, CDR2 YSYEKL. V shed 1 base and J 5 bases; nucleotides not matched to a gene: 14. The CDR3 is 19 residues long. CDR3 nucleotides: TGCGCCAGCAGCCAAGTTGAGGCTAGCGGGGGGCCGAGAAGAGATACGCAGTATTTT. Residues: CASSQVEASGGPRRDTQYF.

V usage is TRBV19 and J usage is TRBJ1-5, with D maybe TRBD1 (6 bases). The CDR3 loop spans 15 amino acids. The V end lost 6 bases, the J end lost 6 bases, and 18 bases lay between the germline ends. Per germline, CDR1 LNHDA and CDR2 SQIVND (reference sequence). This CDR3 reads CASSLQGSQGQPQHF. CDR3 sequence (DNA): TGTGCCAGTAGCCTACAGGGCTCCCAAGGTCAGCCCCAGCATTTT. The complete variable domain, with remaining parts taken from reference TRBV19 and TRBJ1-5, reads DGGITQSPKYLFRKEGQNVTLSCEQNLNHDAMYWYRQDPGQGLRLIYYSQIVNDFQKGDIAEGYSVSREKKESFPLTVTSAQKNPTAFYLCASSLQGSQGQPQHFGDGTRLSIL.

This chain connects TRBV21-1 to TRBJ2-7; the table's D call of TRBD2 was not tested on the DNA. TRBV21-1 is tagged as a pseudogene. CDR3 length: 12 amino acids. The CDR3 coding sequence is TGTGCCAGCAGCAAAGTCGGGTGGGAGCAGTACTTC. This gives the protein CASSKVGWEQYF.